This record covers a single T cell receptor (beta chain). Its antigen is still unknown. Constant-segment primers served in 5'RACE that generated TCR alpha and TCR beta cDNA libraries bearing sample barcodes and UMIs. One entry per CDR3 protein results from TCRdb running MiXCR on the 5' RACE reads. The sample has more than 400,000 distinct CDR3 sequences; approximately 18% are singletons. The CDR3 is 15 amino acids. The germline V and J ends were trimmed by 3 bases and 3 bases, with 15 bases remaining between them. CDR1 and CDR2 from the germline V gene are SGDLS and YYNGEE. These data belong to a study of T-cell memory formation after mild COVID-19. For the study at large: Largely, the TCR clusters proved donor specific.

The study, taken as a whole, reports: Mostly located in CM and EM were contracting CD4+ clones, with contracting CD8+ clones located in EMRA. Memory from before infection featured some responding clones, which suggests cross-reactive memory joined.

The TCR originated in an adult woman who had mild COVID-19 (a few samples of this study predate the infection). Cell type and time point are not known. Sequencing used PBMCs or a T cell subset sorted from them (not recorded which). The chain couples TRBV9 to TRBJ1-2, with a weak D call TRBD1 (6 bases). This chain's CDR3 is CASSAGGGRDYGYTF. The DNA of the CDR3 is TGTGCCAGCAGCGCGGGCGGGGGGCGAGACTATGGCTACACCTTC.